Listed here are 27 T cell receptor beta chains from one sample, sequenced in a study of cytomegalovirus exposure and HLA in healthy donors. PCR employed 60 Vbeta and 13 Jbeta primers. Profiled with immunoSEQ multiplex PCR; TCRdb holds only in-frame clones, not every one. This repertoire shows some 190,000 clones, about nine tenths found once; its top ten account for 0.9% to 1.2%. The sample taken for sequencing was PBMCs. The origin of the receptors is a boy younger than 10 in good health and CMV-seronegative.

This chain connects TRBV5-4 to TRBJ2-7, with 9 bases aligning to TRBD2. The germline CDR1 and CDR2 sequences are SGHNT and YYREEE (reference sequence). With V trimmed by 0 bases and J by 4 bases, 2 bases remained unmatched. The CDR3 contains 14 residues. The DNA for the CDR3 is TGTGCCAGCAGCTTGGGACTAGCGGAGTACGAGCAGTACTTC. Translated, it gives CASSLGLAEYEQYF.

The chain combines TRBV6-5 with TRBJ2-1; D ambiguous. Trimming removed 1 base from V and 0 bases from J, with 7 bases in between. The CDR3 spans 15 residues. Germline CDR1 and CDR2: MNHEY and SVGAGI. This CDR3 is CASSYLVSSYNEQFF. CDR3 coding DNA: TGTGCCAGCAGTTACTTAGTGAGCTCCTACAATGAGCAGTTCTTC.

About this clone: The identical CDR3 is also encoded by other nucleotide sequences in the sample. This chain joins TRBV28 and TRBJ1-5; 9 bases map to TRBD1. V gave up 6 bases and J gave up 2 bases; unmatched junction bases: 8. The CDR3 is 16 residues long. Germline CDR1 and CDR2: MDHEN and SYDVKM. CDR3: CASSSPGQGGNQPQHF. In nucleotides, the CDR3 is TGTGCCAGCAGCTCCCCGGGACAGGGCGGCAATCAGCCCCAGCATTTT.

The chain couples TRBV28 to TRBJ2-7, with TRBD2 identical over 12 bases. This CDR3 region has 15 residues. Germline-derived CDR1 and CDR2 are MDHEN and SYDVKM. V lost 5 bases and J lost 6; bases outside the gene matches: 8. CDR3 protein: CASSPPRLAGAEQYF. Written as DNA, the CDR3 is TGTGCCAGCAGTCCCCCCCGACTAGCGGGAGCCGAGCAGTACTTC.

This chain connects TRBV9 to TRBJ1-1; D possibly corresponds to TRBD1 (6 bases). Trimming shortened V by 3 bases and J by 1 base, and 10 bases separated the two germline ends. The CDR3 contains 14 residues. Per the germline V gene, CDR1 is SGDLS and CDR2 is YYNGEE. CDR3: CASSAQGRNTEAFF. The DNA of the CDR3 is TGTGCCAGCAGCGCCCAGGGGAGGAACACTGAAGCTTTCTTT.

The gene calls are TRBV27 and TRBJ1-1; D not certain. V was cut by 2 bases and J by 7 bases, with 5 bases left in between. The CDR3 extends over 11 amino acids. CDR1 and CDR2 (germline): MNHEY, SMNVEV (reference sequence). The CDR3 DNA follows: TGTGCCAGCAGTTTACTAGGTGAAGCTTTCTTT. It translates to CASSLLGEAFF.

The CDR3 nucleotides read TGTGCCAGCAGCTCCCAGGGTAGCAATCAGCCCCAGCATTTT. It specifies CASSSQGSNQPQHF. The V gene is TRBV5-4, the J gene TRBJ1-5; D is possibly TRBD1 (5 bases). This CDR3 has 14 amino acids. Trimming removed 3 bases at V and 0 bases at J, with 7 bases between. Germline loops: CDR1 SGHNT, CDR2 YYREEE (reference sequence).

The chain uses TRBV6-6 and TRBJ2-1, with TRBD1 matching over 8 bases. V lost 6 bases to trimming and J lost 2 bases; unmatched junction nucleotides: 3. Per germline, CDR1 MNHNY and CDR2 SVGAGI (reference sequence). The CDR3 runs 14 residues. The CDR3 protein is CASRTTGAYNEQFF. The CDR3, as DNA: TGTGCCAGCAGGACGACAGGGGCCTACAATGAGCAGTTCTTC.

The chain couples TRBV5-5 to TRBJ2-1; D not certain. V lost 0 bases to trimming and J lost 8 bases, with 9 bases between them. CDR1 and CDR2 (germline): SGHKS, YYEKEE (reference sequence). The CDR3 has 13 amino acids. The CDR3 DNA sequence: TGTGCCAGCAGCTTGGGCGACTCCCATGAGCAGTTCTTC. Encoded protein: CASSLGDSHEQFF.

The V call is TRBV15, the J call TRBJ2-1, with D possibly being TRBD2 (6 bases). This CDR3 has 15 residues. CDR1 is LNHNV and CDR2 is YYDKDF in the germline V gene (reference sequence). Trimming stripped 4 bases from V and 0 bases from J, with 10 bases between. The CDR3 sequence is CATSKAGSSYNEQFF. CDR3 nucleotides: TGTGCCACCAGCAAGGCCGGGAGCTCCTACAATGAGCAGTTCTTC.

CDR3 loop: CASSLLGTGDQPQHF. For the CDR3, the DNA is TGTGCCAGCAGTTTATTAGGGACAGGGGATCAGCCCCAGCATTTT. The V call is TRBV28, the J call TRBJ1-5; 10 nucleotides line up with TRBD1. This CDR3 is built from 15 residues. Germline V CDR1 and CDR2: MDHEN, SYDVKM. V lost 1 base, J lost 5 bases, and 2 bases stayed unmatched. The full variable domain, with the rest looked up from reference TRBV28 and TRBJ1-5, is DVKVTQSSRYLVKRTGEKVFLECVQDMDHENMFWYRQDPGLGLRLIYFSYDVKMKEKGDIPEGYSVSREKKERFSLILESASTNQTSMYLCASSLLGTGDQPQHFGDGTRLSIL.

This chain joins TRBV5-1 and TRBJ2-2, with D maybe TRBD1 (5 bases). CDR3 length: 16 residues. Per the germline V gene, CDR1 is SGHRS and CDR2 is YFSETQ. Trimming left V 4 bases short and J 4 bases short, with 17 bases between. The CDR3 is CASSIISEGVTGELFF. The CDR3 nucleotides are TGCGCCAGCAGCATTATAAGTGAAGGGGTCACCGGGGAGCTGTTTTTT.

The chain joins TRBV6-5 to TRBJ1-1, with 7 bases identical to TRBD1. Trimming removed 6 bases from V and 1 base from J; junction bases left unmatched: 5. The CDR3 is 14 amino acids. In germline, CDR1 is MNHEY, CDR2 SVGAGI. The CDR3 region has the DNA TGTGCCAGCAGCGACACAGGGGCGAACACTGAAGCTTTCTTT. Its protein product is CASSDTGANTEAFF.

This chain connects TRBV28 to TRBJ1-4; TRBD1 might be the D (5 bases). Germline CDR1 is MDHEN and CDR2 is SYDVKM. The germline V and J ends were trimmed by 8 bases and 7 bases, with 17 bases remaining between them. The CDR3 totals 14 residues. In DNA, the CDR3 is TGTGCCAGCTGTCGTGGGGGGAGGTGTGAAAAACTGTTTTTT. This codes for CASCRGGRCEKLFF.

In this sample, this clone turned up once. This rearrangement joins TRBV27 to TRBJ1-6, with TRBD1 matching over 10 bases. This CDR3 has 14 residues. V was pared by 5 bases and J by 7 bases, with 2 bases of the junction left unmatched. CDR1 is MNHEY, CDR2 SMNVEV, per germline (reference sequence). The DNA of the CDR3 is TGTGCCAGCAGTGAGGGACAGGGGAATTCACCCCTCCACTTT. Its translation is CASSEGQGNSPLHF.

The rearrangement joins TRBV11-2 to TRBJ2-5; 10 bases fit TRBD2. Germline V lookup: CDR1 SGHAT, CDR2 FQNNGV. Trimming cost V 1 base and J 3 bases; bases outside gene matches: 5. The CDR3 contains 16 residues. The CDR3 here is CASSLVFSGGKETQYF. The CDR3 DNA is TGTGCCAGCAGCTTAGTTTTTAGCGGGGGGAAAGAGACCCAGTACTTC.

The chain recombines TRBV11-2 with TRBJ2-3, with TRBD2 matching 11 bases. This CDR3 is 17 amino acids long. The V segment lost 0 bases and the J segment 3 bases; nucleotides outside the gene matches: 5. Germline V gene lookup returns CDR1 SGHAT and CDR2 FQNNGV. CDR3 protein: CASSLDEGTSGTDTQYF. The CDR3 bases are TGTGCCAGCAGCTTAGATGAAGGGACTAGCGGTACAGATACGCAGTATTTT.

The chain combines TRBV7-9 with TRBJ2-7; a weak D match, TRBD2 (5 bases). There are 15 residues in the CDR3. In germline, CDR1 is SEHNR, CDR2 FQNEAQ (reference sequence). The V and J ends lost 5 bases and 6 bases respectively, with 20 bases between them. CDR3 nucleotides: TGTGCCAGCAGCCCGAGGAACGGGGTTTCGGGCGAGCAGTACTTC. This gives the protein CASSPRNGVSGEQYF.

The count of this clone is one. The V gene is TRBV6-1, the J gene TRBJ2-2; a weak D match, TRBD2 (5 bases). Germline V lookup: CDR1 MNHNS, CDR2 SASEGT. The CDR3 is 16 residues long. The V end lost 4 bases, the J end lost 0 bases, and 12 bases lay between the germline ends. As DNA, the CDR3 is TGTGCCAGCAGTGCCTTAGGGCGGGCGAACACCGGGGAGCTGTTTTTT. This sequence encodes CASSALGRANTGELFF.

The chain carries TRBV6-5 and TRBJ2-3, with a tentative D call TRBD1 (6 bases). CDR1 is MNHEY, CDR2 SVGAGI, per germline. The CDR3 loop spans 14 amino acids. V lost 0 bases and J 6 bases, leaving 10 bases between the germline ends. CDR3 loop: CASSYSKQGDTQYF. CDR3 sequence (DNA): TGTGCCAGCAGTTACTCGAAGCAGGGGGATACGCAGTATTTT.

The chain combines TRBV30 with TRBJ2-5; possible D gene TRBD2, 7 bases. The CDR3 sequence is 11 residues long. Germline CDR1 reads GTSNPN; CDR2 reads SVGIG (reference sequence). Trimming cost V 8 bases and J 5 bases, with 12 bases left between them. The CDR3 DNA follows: TGTGCCGGGGGGGCGACGGAGACCCAGTACTTC. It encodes CAGGATETQYF.

CDR3 loop: CASTPPGQPQHF. The CDR3 nucleotides are TGTGCCAGCACCCCCCCGGGTCAGCCCCAGCATTTT. The chain combines TRBV28 with TRBJ1-5; no reliable D call. Trimming took 7 bases from V and 6 from J, leaving 10 bases between them. Germline CDR1 is MDHEN and CDR2 is SYDVKM. CDR3 length equals 12 residues.

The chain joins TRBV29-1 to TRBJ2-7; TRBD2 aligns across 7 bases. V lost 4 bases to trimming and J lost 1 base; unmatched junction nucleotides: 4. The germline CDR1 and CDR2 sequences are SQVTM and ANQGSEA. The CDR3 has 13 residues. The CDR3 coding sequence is TGCAGCGTTGTAAGCGGGGTATCCTACGAGCAGTACTTC. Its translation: CSVVSGVSYEQYF.

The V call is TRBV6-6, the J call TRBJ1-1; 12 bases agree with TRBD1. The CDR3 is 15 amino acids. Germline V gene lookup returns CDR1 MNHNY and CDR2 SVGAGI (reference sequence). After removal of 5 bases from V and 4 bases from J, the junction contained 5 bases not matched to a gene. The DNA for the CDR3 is TGTGCCAGCAGTCACCGGGACAGGGGGCGCACTGAAGCTTTCTTT. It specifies CASSHRDRGRTEAFF.

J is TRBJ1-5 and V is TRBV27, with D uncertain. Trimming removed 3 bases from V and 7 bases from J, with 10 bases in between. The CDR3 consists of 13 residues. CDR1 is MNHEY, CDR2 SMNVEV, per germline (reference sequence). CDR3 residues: CASSFGSGQPQHF. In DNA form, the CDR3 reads TGTGCCAGCAGTTTTGGGTCCGGGCAGCCCCAGCATTTT.

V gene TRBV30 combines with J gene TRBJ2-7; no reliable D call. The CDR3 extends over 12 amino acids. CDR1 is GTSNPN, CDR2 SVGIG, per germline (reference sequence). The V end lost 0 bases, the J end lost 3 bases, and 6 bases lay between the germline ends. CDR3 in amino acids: CAWSVGSYEQYF. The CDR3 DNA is TGTGCCTGGAGTGTGGGCAGCTACGAGCAGTACTTC.

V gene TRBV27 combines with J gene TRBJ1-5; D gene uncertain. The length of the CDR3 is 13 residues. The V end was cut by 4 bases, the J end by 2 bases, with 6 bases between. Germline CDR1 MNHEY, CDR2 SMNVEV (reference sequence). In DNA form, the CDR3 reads TGTGCCAGCAGTTATCAGGGCAATCAGCCCCAGCATTTT. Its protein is CASSYQGNQPQHF.